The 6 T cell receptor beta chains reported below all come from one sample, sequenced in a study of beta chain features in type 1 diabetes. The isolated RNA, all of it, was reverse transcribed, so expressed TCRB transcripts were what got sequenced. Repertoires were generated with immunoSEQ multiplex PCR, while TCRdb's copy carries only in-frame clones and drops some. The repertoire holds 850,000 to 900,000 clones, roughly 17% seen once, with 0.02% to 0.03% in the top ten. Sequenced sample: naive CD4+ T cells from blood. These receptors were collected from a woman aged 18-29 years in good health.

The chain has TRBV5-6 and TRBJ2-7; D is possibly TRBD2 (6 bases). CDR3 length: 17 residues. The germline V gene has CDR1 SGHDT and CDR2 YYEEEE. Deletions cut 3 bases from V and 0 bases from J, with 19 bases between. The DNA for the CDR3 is TGTGCCAGCAGCTCGTCCTCTACTAGCTTTAGCTCCTACGAGCAGTACTTC. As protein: CASSSSSTSFSSYEQYF.

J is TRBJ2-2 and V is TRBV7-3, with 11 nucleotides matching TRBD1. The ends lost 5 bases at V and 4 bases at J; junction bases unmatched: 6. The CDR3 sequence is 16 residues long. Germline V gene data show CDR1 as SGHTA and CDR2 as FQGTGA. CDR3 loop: CASSPIGTGGTGELFF. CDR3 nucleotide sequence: TGTGCCAGCAGCCCAATCGGGACAGGGGGCACCGGGGAGCTGTTTTTT.

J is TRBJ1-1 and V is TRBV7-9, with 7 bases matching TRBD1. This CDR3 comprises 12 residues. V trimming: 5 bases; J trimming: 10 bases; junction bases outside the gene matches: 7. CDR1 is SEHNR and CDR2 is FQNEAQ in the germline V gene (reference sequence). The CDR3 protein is CASSLGQTRAFF. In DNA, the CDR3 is TGTGCCAGCAGCCTGGGACAGACGAGAGCTTTCTTT.

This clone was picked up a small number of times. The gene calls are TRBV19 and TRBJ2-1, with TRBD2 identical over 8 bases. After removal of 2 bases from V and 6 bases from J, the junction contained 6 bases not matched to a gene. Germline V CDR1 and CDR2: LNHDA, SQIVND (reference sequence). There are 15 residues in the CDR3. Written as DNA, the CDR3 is TGTGCCAGTAGTATAAGGAGCGGGAGTCTCAATGAGCAGTTCTTC. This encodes CASSIRSGSLNEQFF.

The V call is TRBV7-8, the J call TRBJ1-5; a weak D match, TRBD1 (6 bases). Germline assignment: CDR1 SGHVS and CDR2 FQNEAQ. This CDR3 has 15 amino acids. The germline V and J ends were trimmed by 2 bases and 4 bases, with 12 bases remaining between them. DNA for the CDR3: TGTGCCAGCAGCTTAAAAGGGACAATAAATCAGCCCCAGCATTTT. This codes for CASSLKGTINQPQHF.

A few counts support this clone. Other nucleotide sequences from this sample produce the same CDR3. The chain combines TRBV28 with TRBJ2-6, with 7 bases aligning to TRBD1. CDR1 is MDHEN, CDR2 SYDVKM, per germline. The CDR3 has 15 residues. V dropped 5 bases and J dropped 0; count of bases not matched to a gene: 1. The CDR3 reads CASSGQASGANVLTF. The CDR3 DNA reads TGTGCCAGCAGTGGACAGGCCTCTGGGGCCAACGTCCTGACTTTC.